Listed below are T cell receptor beta chains from one sample, sequenced in a study of T cell changes during pregnancy in multiple sclerosis. The data were produced by immunoSEQ multiplex PCR, yet TCRdb's version contains in-frame clones alone and is incomplete. Here the sample spans tens of thousands of clones, around 93% being singletons. The source was peripheral blood, collected in the third trimester of pregnancy. The receptor set was obtained from a female donor in good health, enrolled as a control in a pregnancy study. The CDR3 runs from the conserved cysteine through the conserved F or W. The D gene is left open where the match is weak. Expanded clones get a size class; other rows say once, few or many, or leave the size out.

CDR3	DNA	V	J	D	size
CASSSSFRTGQETQYF	TGTGCCAGCAGCTCCTCCTTTCGGACAGGGCAAGAGACCCAGTACTTC	TRBV11-2	TRBJ2-5	TRBD1	NA
CASRRTSGSTDTQYF	TGTGCCAGCAGACGCACTAGCGGGAGCACAGATACGCAGTATTTT	TRBV27	TRBJ2-3	TRBD2	NA
CASSQDLAEAFF	TGCGCCAGCAGCCAAGATCTCGCTGAAGCTTTCTTT	TRBV4-1	TRBJ1-1	NA	NA
CASSLDRGIPGELFF	TGCGCCAGCAGCTTGGACAGGGGAATCCCCGGGGAGCTGTTTTTT	TRBV5-1	TRBJ2-2	TRBD1	NA
CASRTQGAYGYTF	TGTGCCAGCAGAACACAGGGGGCGTATGGCTACACCTTC	TRBV28	TRBJ1-2	TRBD1	NA
CASSVQIGFGTDTQYF	TGTGCCAGCAGCGTTCAGATCGGGTTTGGCACAGATACGCAGTATTTT	TRBV9	TRBJ2-3	NA	NA
CASNPRWGPLYEQYF	TGTGCCAGCAACCCCCGGTGGGGGCCTCTCTACGAGCAGTACTTC	TRBV28	TRBJ2-7	NA	once
CASSSTRAYEQYF	TGTGCCAGCAGCTCTACCCGTGCCTACGAGCAGTACTTC	TRBV7-9	TRBJ2-7	NA	NA
CASSDSNTQYF	TGTGCCAGTTCCGATTCTAATACGCAGTATTTT	TRBV19	TRBJ2-3	NA	NA
CASNPSGRDGANVLTF	TGTGCCAGCAACCCGAGCGGGAGGGATGGGGCCAACGTCCTGACTTTC	TRBV28	TRBJ2-6	TRBD2	few
CASSPGTGAEKLFF	TGTGCCAGCAGCCCCGGAACAGGGGCTGAAAAACTGTTTTTT	TRBV6-1	TRBJ1-4	TRBD1	NA
CASTMGLANTGELFF	TGTGCCAGCACCATGGGACTAGCGAACACCGGGGAGCTGTTTTTT	TRBV7-9	TRBJ2-2	TRBD2	NA
CASSQEEAGVREKLFF	TGCGCCAGCAGCCAAGAGGAGGCAGGGGTTCGAGAAAAACTGTTTTTT	TRBV4-1	TRBJ1-4	NA	once
CASSRGLQETQYF	TGTGCCAGCTCCCGGGGATTGCAAGAGACCCAGTACTTC	TRBV18	TRBJ2-5	NA	once
CASSSAGSTDTQYF	TGTGCCAGCAGTTCAGCGGGGAGCACAGATACGCAGTATTTT	TRBV28	TRBJ2-3	TRBD2	NA
CASSLGRGRAVTDTQYF	TGTGCCAGCAGCTTAGGGCGCGGGAGGGCCGTCACAGATACGCAGTATTTT	TRBV11-2	TRBJ2-3	TRBD2	NA
CASSSSGLAGDWETQYF	TGTGCCAGCAGTTCCTCTGGACTAGCGGGAGATTGGGAGACCCAGTACTTC	TRBV28	TRBJ2-5	TRBD2	once
CASSDRQGIDYGYTF	TGTGCCAGCAGTGACCGACAGGGGATCGACTATGGCTACACCTTC	TRBV2	TRBJ1-2	TRBD1	NA
CASSLGQDSYEQYF	TGCGCCAGCAGCTTGGGCCAGGACTCCTACGAGCAGTACTTC	TRBV5-1	TRBJ2-7	NA	NA
CASSSGLAGSTDTQYF	TGCGCCAGCAGCTCGGGACTAGCGGGTTCCACAGATACGCAGTATTTT	TRBV5-1	TRBJ2-3	TRBD2	NA
CASSDLLAGEGSYEQYF	TGTGCCAGCAGTGATCTCCTAGCGGGAGAGGGGTCGTACGAGCAGTACTTC	TRBV2	TRBJ2-7	TRBD2	NA
CASSSIGGQGTDTQYF	TGTGCCAGCAGTTCCATCGGGGGACAGGGCACAGATACGCAGTATTTT	TRBV27	TRBJ2-3	TRBD1	once
CASSPGEGQGNEKLFF	TGTGCCAGCTCACCGGGTGAAGGACAGGGTAATGAAAAACTGTTTTTT	TRBV18	TRBJ1-4	TRBD1	NA
CASSLVLPNYGYTF	TGTGCCAGCAGCTTAGTTCTCCCCAACTATGGCTACACCTTC	TRBV7-9	TRBJ1-2	NA	NA
CASSAGGQLNYGYTF	TGTGCCAGCAGTGCCGGTGGACAGCTAAACTATGGCTACACCTTC	TRBV6-5	TRBJ1-2	NA	NA
CASSLRKWGPSGRPEQYF	TGTGCCAGCAGTTTACGGAAGTGGGGGCCTAGCGGGAGACCCGAGCAGTACTTC	TRBV28	TRBJ2-7	TRBD2	NA
CASKLTDTYEQYF	TGTGCCAGCAAGCTGACAGATACCTACGAGCAGTACTTC	TRBV6-6	TRBJ2-7	NA	NA
CSVEDRLGGGYEQYF	TGCAGCGTTGAAGATCGACTCGGGGGGGGCTACGAGCAGTACTTC	TRBV29-1	TRBJ2-7	TRBD2	NA
CASSEDTFSGNTIYF	TGCGCCAGCAGCGAGGACACTTTCTCTGGAAACACCATATATTTT	TRBV5-1	TRBJ1-3	NA	NA
CASGLVVDRVPREQFF	TGTGCTAGTGGTTTGGTAGTGGACAGGGTCCCCCGTGAGCAGTTCTTC	TRBV12-5	TRBJ2-1	TRBD1	NA
CASRPAGGSEQFF	TGTGCCAGCCGCCCAGCGGGAGGATCTGAGCAGTTCTTC	TRBV7-6	TRBJ2-1	TRBD2	NA